The 11 T cell receptor beta chains listed next were all sequenced from one sample in a study of CD8 T cells in ankylosing spondylitis. TCRdb reprocessed the 5' RACE reads via MiXCR and lists one record per CDR3 protein. This table has approximately 190,000 distinct CDR3 sequences, roughly 13% appearing once. The specimen was blood, either unsorted or a sorted T cell fraction (not recorded which). The receptors here all came from a female donor with ankylosing spondylitis or in good health (not recorded which).

Points on this clonotype: This sequence may be a read error, since a much larger clone differs from it by one base. The rearrangement uses TRBV20-1 and TRBJ2-7; D is possibly TRBD1 or TRBD2 (6 bases each). Trimming removed 8 bases from V and 3 bases from J, with 17 bases in between. Germline V gene lookup returns CDR1 DFQATT and CDR2 SNEGSKA (reference sequence). The CDR3 has 13 amino acids. The CDR3 region is CSPPEGGNYEQYF. The CDR3 DNA is TGCAGTCCTCCCGAAGGGGGGAACTACGAGCAGTACTTC.

The sample holds a few counts of this clonotype. The chain uses TRBV6-5 and TRBJ2-1; 7 nucleotides line up with TRBD2. V gave up 0 bases and J gave up 5 bases; unmatched junction bases: 7. The V gene's germline CDR1 is MNHEY and CDR2 SVGAGI. The CDR3 has 16 residues. The CDR3 reads CASSYSPGGRDNEQFF. CDR3 in DNA: TGTGCCAGCAGTTACTCACCTGGCGGGAGAGACAATGAGCAGTTCTTC.

This clonotype was seen ten or more times. CDR3 in DNA: TGCGCCAGCAGCCCCGATCGGGCAGGCCGAGGACCCGAGCAGTACTTC. Its translation: CASSPDRAGRGPEQYF. The V gene is TRBV4-1, the J gene TRBJ2-7; D unclear. The CDR3 sequence is 16 residues long. The V and J ends lost 4 bases and 6 bases respectively, with 22 bases between them. Per the germline V gene, CDR1 is MGHRA and CDR2 is YSYEKL.

This clonotype has at least ten counts. The genes are TRBV10-3 and TRBJ1-3; 7 nucleotides line up with TRBD1. Germline values: CDR1 ENHRY, CDR2 SYGVKD. Trimming removed 2 bases from V and 4 bases from J; junction bases left unmatched: 5. The CDR3 is made up of 15 amino acids. The CDR3, as DNA: TGTGCCATCAGTGAGAACGGACAGGCCGGAAACACCATATATTTT. Amino acid sequence: CAISENGQAGNTIYF.

Note on this clonotype: An end of the junction differs from the germline gene, which may be a read error. The chain links TRBV9 to TRBJ2-2; D may correspond to TRBD1 or TRBD2 (5 bases each). From germline, CDR1 is SGDLS and CDR2 YYNGEE. The CDR3 contains 16 residues. CDR3 sequence reads: CASSAGPTQNTGEPFF. The CDR3 coding sequence is TGTGCCAGCAGCGCGGGACCCACCCAAAACACCGGGGAGCCGTTTTTT.

V usage is TRBV5-1 and J usage is TRBJ2-2; 7 bases fit TRBD1. The CDR3 loop spans 15 amino acids. The V gene's germline CDR1 is SGHRS and CDR2 YFSETQ. J was trimmed by 5 bases and V by 4 bases; bases with no gene match: 8. The CDR3 region has the DNA TGCGCCAGCAGCGGTGGACAGGCTTGGACCGGGGAGCTGTTTTTT. Amino acids: CASSGGQAWTGELFF.

This clonotype was recorded a few times. CDR3 residues: CASTETGAPGGDTQYF. The DNA for the CDR3 is TGTGCCAGCACAGAGACGGGGGCTCCGGGTGGAGATACGCAGTATTTT. The rearrangement links TRBV6-2 or TRBV6-3 to TRBJ2-3; D assignment may be TRBD1 or TRBD2 (6 bases each). Germline V gene lookup returns CDR1 MNHEY and CDR2 SVGEGT. CDR3 size: 16 residues. Trimming left V 7 bases short and J 5 bases short, with 22 bases between.

In its sample, this clonotype was seen many times. The chain couples TRBV14 to TRBJ2-1; D is unresolved. This CDR3 spans 13 amino acids. Germline CDR1 and CDR2: SGHDN and FVKESK. V lost 4 bases and J 6 bases, leaving 10 bases between the germline ends. The CDR3 sequence is CASSRLISNEQFF. CDR3 DNA: TGTGCCAGCAGCCGCCTGATCTCCAATGAGCAGTTCTTC.

In this sample, this clonotype turned up a few times. The CDR3 reads CSARLTASNEKLFF. As DNA, the CDR3 is TGCAGTGCTCGCTTGACAGCCTCTAATGAAAAACTGTTTTTT. The chain carries TRBV20-1 and TRBJ1-4, with D perhaps TRBD1 (5 bases). V lost 5 bases to trimming and J lost 3 bases, with 13 bases between them. There are 14 residues in the CDR3. CDR1 DFQATT and CDR2 SNEGSKA come from the germline V gene (reference sequence).

This clonotype was recorded many times. The chain employs TRBV28 and TRBJ1-3, with D perhaps matching TRBD1 (5 bases). Trimming shortened V by 7 bases and J by 4 bases, and 17 bases separated the two germline ends. This CDR3 has 15 residues. Germline lookup yields CDR1 MDHEN and CDR2 SYDVKM. The CDR3 nucleotides are TGTGCCAGCACCACGGGACGTGGCCGAGGAAACACCATATATTTT. Its protein is CASTTGRGRGNTIYF. The full variable domain, completed using reference TRBV28 and TRBJ1-3, is DVKVTQSSRYLVKRTGEKVFLECVQDMDHENMFWYRQDPGLGLRLIYFSYDVKMKEKGDIPEGYSVSREKKERFSLILESASTNQTSMYLCASTTGRGRGNTIYFGEGSWLTVV.

This clonotype was observed at least ten times. Written as DNA, the CDR3 is TGTGCCAGCAGTTCCCTGCTAGCGGACAAAGAGACCCAGTACTTC. As protein: CASSSLLADKETQYF. The V and J genes are TRBV12-3 or TRBV12-4 and TRBJ2-5; 7 bases match TRBD2. This CDR3 comprises 15 residues. V was clipped by 4 bases and J by 3 bases; unmatched bases: 8.